These 9 T cell receptor beta chains were all obtained from the same sample, sequenced in a study of T cells after somatic rescue of genetic block. Sequenced by immunoSEQ multiplex PCR; TCRdb stores in-frame clones only, minus some. The sample lists 88,000 or so clones, more than 80% occurring once. Sequenced sample: peripheral blood mononuclear cells (PBMCs). Receptors originate from a woman aged 18-29 years.

The CDR3 sequence: CASSKHSGRLLYGYTF. CDR3 sequence (DNA): TGTGCCAGCAGTAAACACTCAGGGAGACTCCTTTATGGCTACACCTTC. The chain has TRBV27 and TRBJ1-2; possibly TRBD1 for D (5 bases). The CDR3 is 16 residues long. Per the germline V gene, CDR1 is MNHEY and CDR2 is SMNVEV (reference sequence). Between the trimmed V and J ends, which lost 5 bases and 5 bases, there was a span of 21 bases.

The rearrangement uses TRBV28 and TRBJ1-1, with 7 positions matching TRBD1. The V and J ends lost 6 bases and 1 base, in that order; junction bases with no gene match: 5. This CDR3 region has 14 residues. The V gene's germline CDR1 is MDHEN and CDR2 SYDVKM. CDR3 sequence reads: CASRQTGPNTEAFF. In DNA, the CDR3 is TGTGCCAGCAGACAGACAGGGCCGAACACTGAAGCTTTCTTT.

V and J are TRBV4-2 and TRBJ2-2, with D unclear. CDR3 length equals 15 residues. V lost 5 bases and J lost 5, with 15 bases in between. Germline values: CDR1 LGHNA, CDR2 YNFKEQ. CDR3 in amino acids: CASSGKGRRTGELFF. The CDR3 DNA is TGTGCCAGCAGCGGGAAGGGCAGGCGGACCGGGGAGCTGTTTTTT.

The chain recombines TRBV18 with TRBJ1-2; TRBD1 matches at 8 bases. The trim removed 4 bases at V and 5 bases at J, leaving 6 bases unmatched. The CDR3 length is 14 residues. Germline lookup yields CDR1 KGHSH and CDR2 LQKENI. CDR3 coding DNA: TGTGCCAGCTCACGGCAGGGGGCTTTGTATGGCTACACCTTC. Translated: CASSRQGALYGYTF.

V and J are TRBV6-5 and TRBJ2-7, with unresolved D. V gave up 5 bases and J gave up 3 bases, with 17 bases separating them. Per germline, CDR1 MNHEY and CDR2 SVGAGI. CDR3 length equals 15 residues. CDR3 DNA: TGTGCCAGCAGTAGGGCTGGATCGCTGAGCTACGAGCAGTACTTC. Residues: CASSRAGSLSYEQYF.

The rearrangement links TRBV28 to TRBJ2-7; 8 bases match TRBD2. Germline CDR1 is MDHEN and CDR2 is SYDVKM. The CDR3 has 14 residues. Trimming cost V 6 bases and J 2 bases; bases outside gene matches: 6. CDR3 coding DNA: TGTGCCAGCAGCCCCACTAGCGGCCCCTACGAGCAGTACTTC. It is translated as CASSPTSGPYEQYF.

This rearrangement joins TRBV7-9 to TRBJ1-3; maybe TRBD1 (5 bases). V shed 0 bases and J shed 0 bases, with 6 bases lying between them. In germline, CDR1 is SEHNR, CDR2 FQNEAQ (reference sequence). CDR3 length equals 15 residues. The CDR3 DNA is TGTGCCAGCAGCTTAGCGGGGGGCTCTGGAAACACCATATATTTT. It translates to CASSLAGGSGNTIYF. The full variable domain, with the rest looked up from reference TRBV7-9 and TRBJ1-3, is DTGVSQNPRHKITKRGQNVTFRCDPISEHNRLYWYRQTLGQGPEFLTYFQNEAQLEKSRLLSDRFSAERPKGSFSTLEIQRTEQGDSAMYLCASSLAGGSGNTIYFGEGSWLTVV.

The chain couples TRBV14 to TRBJ2-1; 13 nucleotides agree with TRBD2. V shed 0 bases and J 2 bases; nucleotides not matched to a gene: 19. This CDR3 region has 23 residues. Germline CDR1 reads SGHDN; CDR2 reads FVKESK. CDR3 nucleotides: TGTGCCAGCAGCCAAGAAAGGGGACTAGCGGGATCCACGCGAAGCCGAACCTACAATGAGCAGTTCTTC. Its translation is CASSQERGLAGSTRSRTYNEQFF.

The V and J genes are TRBV18 and TRBJ2-2; possibly TRBD1 for D (6 bases). V lost 5 bases and J lost 6, with 10 bases in between. The CDR3 consists of 13 residues. Germline-derived CDR1 and CDR2 are KGHSH and LQKENI. Here the CDR3 DNA reads TGTGCCAGCTCATCACAGGGCCCCGGGGAGCTGTTTTTT. Translation: CASSSQGPGELFF.